Following are 27 T cell receptor beta chains from one sample sequenced in a study of beta chain features in type 1 diabetes. Their target antigens are unknown. The whole isolated RNA underwent reverse transcription, so sequencing captured expressed TCRB transcripts. Here immunoSEQ multiplex PCR was the method, and the copy in TCRdb shows in-frame clones only, minus some. Among approximately 600,000 clones listed, over 10% were seen once. Study-wide results and caveats: TCRB CDR3 length was moderately but significantly reduced in all four CD4+ subsets of Type 1 diabetes patients.

The sequencing sample was made of naive CD4+ T cells from blood. The receptors come from a man aged 30 to 45 with type 1 diabetes.

This sequence joins TRBV11-2 and TRBJ1-2; D unclear. V dropped 2 bases and J dropped 3 bases, with 4 bases sitting between them. The CDR3 totals 12 residues. Germline V gene data show CDR1 as SGHAT and CDR2 as FQNNGV. CDR3 residues: CASSLLDYGYTF. Written as DNA, the CDR3 is TGTGCCAGCAGCTTATTGGACTATGGCTACACCTTC. Together with reference TRBV11-2 and TRBJ1-2, the CDR3 gives the full variable domain: EAGVAQSPRYKIIEKRQSVAFWCNPISGHATLYWYQQILGQGPKLLIQFQNNGVVDDSQLPKDRFSAERLKGVDSTLKIQPAKLEDSAVYLCASSLLDYGYTFGSGTRLTVV.

In its sample, this clone was seen a few times. The chain employs TRBV28 and TRBJ2-7, with TRBD1 identical over 11 bases. The CDR3 is 15 amino acids. Trimming cost V 3 bases and J 4 bases; bases outside gene matches: 5. From germline, CDR1 is MDHEN and CDR2 SYDVKM. CDR3 protein: CASSFRTGGRYEQYF. CDR3 nucleotide sequence: TGTGCCAGCAGTTTTCGGACAGGGGGCAGGTACGAGCAGTACTTC.

This chain links TRBV7-2 with TRBJ2-7; D is ambiguous. Trimming took off 4 bases at V and 3 bases at J, with 13 bases between the two ends. From germline, CDR1 is SGHTA and CDR2 FQGNSA. CDR3 length: 14 amino acids. In nucleotides, the CDR3 is TGTGCCAGCAGCTCGCGGACGGGTAACTACGAGCAGTACTTC. Its translation: CASSSRTGNYEQYF.

This clone came up a few times. The chain recombines TRBV30 with TRBJ2-1; 9 nucleotides match TRBD1. Per germline, CDR1 GTSNPN and CDR2 SVGIG (reference sequence). This CDR3 is built from 13 residues. The trim removed 3 bases at V and 5 bases at J, leaving 2 bases unmatched. The CDR3 reads CAWRRDRDNEQFF. The CDR3 DNA sequence: TGTGCCTGGAGAAGGGACAGGGACAATGAGCAGTTCTTC.

This clone was counted a few times. The chain is built from TRBV30 and TRBJ1-5, with D perhaps TRBD1 (6 bases). Germline CDR1 is GTSNPN and CDR2 is SVGIG (reference sequence). The CDR3 has 16 amino acids. V gave up 2 bases and J gave up 2 bases, with 16 bases separating them. CDR3 coding DNA: TGTGCCTGGAGTCCCTGGGGGCTTGGGGGCAATCAGCCCCAGCATTTT. Its protein is CAWSPWGLGGNQPQHF.

In this sample, this clone turned up a few times. This chain joins TRBV5-1 and TRBJ1-3; D is undetermined. Germline CDR1 is SGHRS and CDR2 is YFSETQ. V lost 0 bases, J lost 4 bases, and 11 bases lay in between. The CDR3 is 15 amino acids. The CDR3 region has the DNA TGCGCCAGCAGCTTGGAGCACCAGTCCGGAAACACCATATATTTT. Encoded protein: CASSLEHQSGNTIYF.

For this clone: This sample includes further DNA sequences coding for the same CDR3. The rearrangement joins TRBV9 to TRBJ1-2; 7 bases map to TRBD1. CDR3 size: 15 residues. Germline V gives CDR1 SGDLS, CDR2 YYNGEE. With V trimmed by 0 bases and J by 0 bases, 2 bases remained unmatched. The CDR3, as DNA: TGTGCCAGCAGCGTAGGACAGGGCTCTAACTATGGCTACACCTTC. Translated: CASSVGQGSNYGYTF.

In DNA form, the CDR3 reads TGTGCCAGCAGCTGCGGGACAGATGATAGCAATCAGCCCCAGCATTTT. Protein: CASSCGTDDSNQPQHF. The chain joins TRBV11-2 to TRBJ1-5; the match to TRBD1 covers 7 bases. The J segment lost 0 bases and the V segment lost 4 bases, leaving 6 bases of the junction unmatched. The CDR3 has 16 amino acids. Germline CDR1 is SGHAT and CDR2 is FQNNGV. The full variable domain, in which reference TRBV11-2 and TRBJ1-5 provide the parts outside the CDR3, is EAGVAQSPRYKIIEKRQSVAFWCNPISGHATLYWYQQILGQGPKLLIQFQNNGVVDDSQLPKDRFSAERLKGVDSTLKIQPAKLEDSAVYLCASSCGTDDSNQPQHFGDGTRLSIL.

This clone has just a few counts. The chain recombines TRBV5-1 with TRBJ2-3; 13 nucleotides match TRBD2. CDR3 length: 16 residues. Germline CDR1 is SGHRS and CDR2 is YFSETQ. The J segment lost 1 base and the V segment lost 2 bases, leaving 1 base of the junction unmatched. The CDR3 protein is CASSLGLAGGTDTQYF. CDR3 nucleotides: TGCGCCAGCAGCTTAGGACTAGCGGGGGGCACAGATACGCAGTATTTT.

This rearrangement joins TRBV10-3 to TRBJ2-2, with 8 bases aligning to TRBD2. There are 14 residues in the CDR3. Germline V lookup: CDR1 ENHRY, CDR2 SYGVKD. V was pared by 10 bases and J by 5 bases, with 9 bases of the junction left unmatched. The CDR3 region is CASRPGTSTGELFF. The DNA of the CDR3 is TGTGCCAGTCGCCCCGGGACTAGTACCGGGGAGCTGTTTTTT.

This clone was counted between two and nine times. This rearrangement joins TRBV5-1 to TRBJ2-5, with D uncertain. The CDR3 runs 15 residues. Trimming removed 6 bases at V and 5 bases at J, with 20 bases between. From germline, CDR1 is SGHRS and CDR2 YFSETQ. CDR3 protein: CASTLGDPSLETQYF. DNA for the CDR3: TGCGCCAGCACCCTCGGTGACCCGAGTCTCGAGACCCAGTACTTC. Based on the CDR3 plus reference TRBV5-1 and TRBJ2-5, the full variable domain is KAGVTQTPRYLIKTRGQQVTLSCSPISGHRSVSWYQQTPGQGLQFLFEYFSETQRNKGNFPGRFSGRQFSNSRSEMNVSTLELGDSALYLCASTLGDPSLETQYFGPGTRLLVL.

This clone showed up just once. The chain is built from TRBV13 and TRBJ2-4; tentative D call: TRBD2 (5 bases). Per germline, CDR1 PRHDT and CDR2 FYEKMQ (reference sequence). The CDR3 consists of 14 residues. V was clipped by 5 bases and J by 8 bases, with 16 bases between them. The CDR3 region has the DNA TGTGCCAGCAGCATATACGAAGGTAGCGACATTCAGTACTTC. Its protein is CASSIYEGSDIQYF. The full variable domain, rest sourced from reference TRBV13 and TRBJ2-4, is AAGVIQSPRHLIKEKRETATLKCYPIPRHDTVYWYQQGPGQDPQFLISFYEKMQSDKGSIPDRFSAQQFSDYHSELNMSSLELGDSALYFCASSIYEGSDIQYFGAGTRLSVL.

V is TRBV7-2 and J is TRBJ2-2, with D perhaps TRBD2 (6 bases). CDR1 is SGHTA and CDR2 is FQGNSA in the germline V gene. This CDR3 is built from 15 residues. Trimming took off 3 bases at V and 5 bases at J, with 13 bases between the two ends. The CDR3 sequence: CASSFVEGRTGELFF. The CDR3 nucleotides read TGTGCCAGCAGCTTCGTGGAGGGAAGAACCGGGGAGCTGTTTTTT.

The J gene is TRBJ1-3, the V gene TRBV6-5, with unresolved D. The ends were cut back, 0 bases at V and 4 bases at J, with 13 bases in the middle. CDR3 length: 16 amino acids. The germline V gene encodes CDR1 MNHEY and CDR2 SVGAGI. This CDR3 reads CASSYSVAGVGNTIYF. The CDR3 DNA reads as TGTGCCAGCAGTTACTCGGTGGCAGGAGTAGGAAACACCATATATTTT.

A few counts support this clone. V gene TRBV4-2 combines with J gene TRBJ1-6; 9 bases align to TRBD1. V dropped 0 bases and J dropped 10; count of bases not matched to a gene: 7. This CDR3 contains 16 residues. Germline V CDR1 and CDR2: LGHNA, YNFKEQ. CDR3 region: CASSQDATGGRSPLHF. The CDR3 nucleotides read TGTGCCAGCAGCCAAGACGCGACAGGGGGTCGATCACCCCTCCACTTT.

The rearrangement uses TRBV5-4 and TRBJ2-1; 8 bases agree with TRBD2. The CDR3 extends over 15 amino acids. The V gene end was trimmed by 0 bases and the J gene end by 2 bases; junction bases not matched to a gene: 1. The germline V gene has CDR1 SGHNT and CDR2 YYREEE (reference sequence). The CDR3 nucleotides are TGTGCCAGCAGCTTGGATAGCGGGGCCTACAATGAGCAGTTCTTC. This encodes CASSLDSGAYNEQFF.

The rearrangement links TRBV7-8 to TRBJ2-5; D is unclear. Germline V gene data show CDR1 as SGHVS and CDR2 as FQNEAQ. With 4 bases removed from V and 5 bases from J, the gap between germline ends came to 2 bases. This CDR3 contains 10 residues. The CDR3 here is CASSSETQYF. As DNA, the CDR3 is TGTGCCAGCAGCTCGGAGACCCAGTACTTC.

In its sample, this clone was seen a few times. The chain links TRBV9 to TRBJ2-3; D may be TRBD2 (6 bases). Trimming pared 2 bases from V and 4 bases from J, leaving 17 bases between. Germline V lookup: CDR1 SGDLS, CDR2 YYNGEE. The CDR3 is 16 amino acids. DNA of the CDR3: TGTGCCAGCAGCGTTACGGGGGATTCTGTGTCAGATACGCAGTATTTT. Translation: CASSVTGDSVSDTQYF.

V usage is TRBV4-3 and J usage is TRBJ2-3; D is ambiguous. The ends were cut back, 1 base at V and 1 base at J, with 9 bases in the middle. The CDR3 spans 15 residues. Per the germline V gene, CDR1 is LGHNA and CDR2 is YSLEER. CDR3 sequence (DNA): TGCGCCAGCAGCCAAGTCGCATATGGCACAGATACGCAGTATTTT. This sequence encodes CASSQVAYGTDTQYF.

CDR3 region: CASSRNRVNNEKLFF. The CDR3 DNA follows: TGTGCCAGCAGCCGTAACAGGGTCAATAATGAAAAACTGTTTTTT. This rearrangement joins TRBV7-8 to TRBJ1-4; possible D gene TRBD1, 6 bases. Germline V gives CDR1 SGHVS, CDR2 FQNEAQ. The CDR3 contains 15 residues. Trimming stripped 5 bases from V and 4 bases from J, with 14 bases between.

This clone has only a few counts. The chain employs TRBV19 and TRBJ1-3, with a possible D match to TRBD1 (6 bases). Trimming removed 3 bases from V and 2 bases from J, with 11 bases in between. The germline CDR1 and CDR2 sequences are LNHDA and SQIVND (reference sequence). The length of the CDR3 is 15 residues. The CDR3 DNA is TGTGCCAGTAGTATTCAGGGGAGGCCTGGAAACACCATATATTTT. It translates to CASSIQGRPGNTIYF.

The DNA for the CDR3 is TGTGCCAGCAGTGAATGGGAGGGGGCGGATGGCTACACCTTC. It translates to CASSEWEGADGYTF. The J gene is TRBJ1-2, the V gene TRBV25-1, with TRBD1 identical over 7 bases. CDR3 length: 14 residues. CDR1 and CDR2 from the germline V gene are MGHDK and SYGVNS. The ends lost 1 base at V and 6 bases at J; junction bases unmatched: 5.

Regarding this clone: This CDR3 is also generated by other DNA sequences in the sample. The V and J genes are TRBV6-5 and TRBJ1-4, with no clear D. Trimming cost V 0 bases and J 4 bases, with 3 bases left between them. The CDR3 covers 13 residues. Germline V gene sequence: CDR1 MNHEY, CDR2 SVGAGI. The CDR3 region is CASSYSGNEKLFF. The CDR3, as DNA: TGTGCCAGCAGTTACTCGGGTAATGAAAAACTGTTTTTT.

The J gene is TRBJ1-6, the V gene TRBV6-1; the D gene is possibly TRBD1 (5 bases). Trimming stripped 3 bases from V and 10 bases from J, with 22 bases between. The CDR3 consists of 17 residues. Germline assignment: CDR1 MNHNS and CDR2 SASEGT. The CDR3 loop reads CASSDDSGTPGGSPLHF. The DNA for the CDR3 is TGTGCCAGCAGTGACGATTCCGGGACCCCGGGTGGATCACCCCTCCACTTT.

This clone has more than one count but fewer than ten. The rearrangement joins TRBV29-1 to TRBJ1-2, with a weak D call TRBD1 (6 bases). V lost 1 base and J lost 6, with 12 bases in between. The length of the CDR3 is 13 residues. From germline, CDR1 is SQVTM and CDR2 ANQGSEA. DNA of the CDR3: TGCAGCGTTGAAGTGGGGGCATACGATGGCTACACCTTC. This encodes CSVEVGAYDGYTF.

This clone came up a few times. CDR3 in amino acids: CASTENVGVDEQYF. CDR3 sequence (DNA): TGTGCCAGCACCGAAAACGTAGGGGTGGACGAGCAGTACTTC. This chain links TRBV6-5 with TRBJ2-7; D is possibly TRBD1 (5 bases). The V gene lost 7 bases and the J gene lost 5 bases, with 18 bases spanning the gap. Germline CDR1 MNHEY, CDR2 SVGAGI. CDR3 length equals 14 residues.

This clone was observed a handful of times. The chain links TRBV5-4 to TRBJ2-3, with 9 bases fitting TRBD2. The CDR3 spans 15 residues. V was clipped by 4 bases and J by 3 bases; unmatched bases: 6. Germline assignment: CDR1 SGHNT and CDR2 YYREEE (reference sequence). The DNA for the CDR3 is TGTGCCAGCAGCGGGCCTAGCGGGATAACAGATACGCAGTATTTT. Its protein is CASSGPSGITDTQYF.